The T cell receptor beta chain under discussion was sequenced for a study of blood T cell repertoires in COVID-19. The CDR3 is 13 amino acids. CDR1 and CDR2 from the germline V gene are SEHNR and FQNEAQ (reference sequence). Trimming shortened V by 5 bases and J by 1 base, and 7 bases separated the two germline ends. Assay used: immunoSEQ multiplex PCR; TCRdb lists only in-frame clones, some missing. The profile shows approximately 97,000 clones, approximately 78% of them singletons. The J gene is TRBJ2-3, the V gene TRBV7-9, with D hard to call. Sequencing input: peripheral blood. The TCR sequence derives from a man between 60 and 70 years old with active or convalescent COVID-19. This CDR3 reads CASSATGTDTQYF. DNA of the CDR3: TGTGCCAGCAGCGCGACTGGCACAGATACGCAGTATTTT.